This TCR beta chain was recorded in a study of cytomegalovirus exposure and HLA in healthy donors. Trimming shortened V by 5 bases and J by 4 bases, and 18 bases separated the two germline ends. CDR1 is LNHDA, CDR2 SQIVND, per germline (reference sequence). The CDR3 covers 16 residues. Study results and caveats: The majority of CMV-associated TCR beta chains were reported as apparently HLA-restricted in a later analysis.

Amplification used 60 Vbeta primers and 13 Jbeta primers. Measured with immunoSEQ multiplex PCR; TCRdb has only the in-frame clones, and not every one. Of approximately 50,000 clones in the sample, around 50% were seen once. Points on this clone: Its target is not known.

What was sequenced was PBMCs. The V call is TRBV19, the J call TRBJ2-1, with TRBD2 as a possible D gene (5 bases). The clonotype originates from a human donor in good health. The CDR3 DNA reads TGTGCCAGTAGTGGCCTTCAGGCGGGCGGGTACAATGAGCAGTTCTTC. Residues: CASSGLQAGGYNEQFF.